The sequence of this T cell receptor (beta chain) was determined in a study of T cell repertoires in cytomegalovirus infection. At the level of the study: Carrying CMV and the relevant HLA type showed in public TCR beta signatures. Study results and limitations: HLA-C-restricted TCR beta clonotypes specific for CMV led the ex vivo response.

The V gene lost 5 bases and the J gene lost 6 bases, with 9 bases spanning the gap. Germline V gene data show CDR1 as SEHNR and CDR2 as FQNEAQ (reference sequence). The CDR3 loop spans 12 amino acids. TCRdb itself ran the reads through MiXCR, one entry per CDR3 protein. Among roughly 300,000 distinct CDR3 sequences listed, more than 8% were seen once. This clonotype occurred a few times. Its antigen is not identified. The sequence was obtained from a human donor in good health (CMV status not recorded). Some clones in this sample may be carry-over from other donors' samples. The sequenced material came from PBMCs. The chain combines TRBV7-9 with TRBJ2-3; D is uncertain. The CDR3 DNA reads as TGTGCCAGCAGCCCAATAGGGGATACGCAGTATTTT. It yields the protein CASSPIGDTQYF.